This T cell receptor beta chain is from a study of cytomegalovirus exposure and HLA in healthy donors. Findings and caveats of the study: Testing in vitro showed three CMV-associated chains specific for CMV antigens. The dataset shows that most TCR sequences were rare, while some public TCRs occurred in many donors. It was reported that the classifier diagnosed cytomegalovirus status with high specificity and sensitivity in both the original and validation cohorts.

For this clone: Its specificity is not known.

Data came from immunoSEQ multiplex PCR; TCRdb stores just in-frame clones and leaves some out. The data contain about 150,000 clones, around nine tenths of them singletons. The CDR3 consists of 14 residues. The V end lost 5 bases, the J end lost 4 bases, and 11 bases lay between the germline ends. CDR1 SGHVS and CDR2 FNYEAQ come from the germline V gene. The sample was PBMCs. The receptor was isolated from a man younger than 35 in good health and CMV-seropositive. This chain links TRBV7-6 with TRBJ1-4, with D uncertain. DNA of the CDR3: TGTGCCAGCAGCCTCGGGATTAATAATGAAAAACTGTTTTTT. Its translation is CASSLGINNEKLFF.